This T cell receptor beta chain was profiled in a study of T-cell memory formation after mild COVID-19 (dated by TCRdb to about 2021). For the wider study: Most TCR sequence clusters were specific to one of the two donors. T-cell clones expanding and contracting after mild COVID-19 in a couple of donors were tracked by longitudinal TCRalpha and TCRbeta repertoire sequencing. The cohort was made up of two young adult volunteers, one female and one male, who were previously healthy.

The listed sequencing device is Illumina NovaSeq 6000. Using 5'RACE with constant-segment primers, TCRalpha and TCRbeta cDNA libraries were constructed, with sample barcodes and unique molecular identifiers added in the process. Trizol reagent was used to extract RNA from every sample. The libraries were amplified in two PCR steps, and the second step added a second sample barcode and Illumina TruSeq adapters. Sequencing of libraries was performed on an Illumina NovaSeq with 2 x 150 bp paired-end reads. The original pipeline was this. Reads were demultiplexed and collapsed into UMI-guided consensus sequences with migec v1.2.7. Using mixcr v2.1.11, UMI consensuses were aligned to TRA and TRB V and J templates and then assembled into clonotypes. A clonotype was counted as expanded or contracted only when both edgeR and NoisET called the clonotype significant, with the noise models trained on biological replicates. For edgeR calls, the thresholds were a false discovery rate-adjusted p below 0.01 and a log2 fold-change of 1. As an exploratory analysis of dynamics, PCA with hierarchical clustering was applied to max-normalized trajectories of the 1000 most abundant clonotypes. Separately sequenced CD4+ and CD8+ repertoires were used to assign the CD4 or CD8 phenotype of responding clones. The public sequencing data were trimmed at Q25 with fastp and processed into clonotypes with MiXCR by TCRdb, which kept only in-frame beta chains. Merged by CDR3 protein, the rows form single entries marked with the most common genes and DNA. It is TCRdb's table, rather than the study itself, that gives the V and J calls and clone size. The sample table records 100,000 to 120,000 distinct CDR3 sequences; 18% of these occur just once. The biggest ten clones account for roughly 6% of the sample.

Ficoll-Paque density gradient centrifugation was used to isolate PBMCs. V and J are truncated by 3 bases and 5 bases respectively, leaving an intervening sequence of 13 bases. Reading from cysteine to phenylalanine, the CDR3 counts 14 amino acids. The DNA shown is the 42-base CDR3, in frame from base 1. Looking up the germline V gene (reference sequence) yields CDR1 LNHNV and CDR2 YYDKDF. Overall study outcomes, separate from this receptor: Contracting CD4+ clones were found mainly in CM and EM memory subsets, while CD8+ clones were enriched in EMRA. SARS-CoV-2 specificity of the second-wave clones peaking on day 37 was not confirmed. Clones contracting from day 15 to 85 had balanced CD4/CD8 phenotypes, while a second wave expanding from day 15 to 37 was biased towards CD4+. The study covered only a couple of mild cases, and larger cohorts including severe cases with pre-infection samples were considered necessary. The detection of some responding clones in pre-infection memory suggests that pre-existing cross-reactive memory T cells joined the SARS-CoV-2 response.

This clonotype was observed a few times. No cognate antigen has been identified for it. Base qualities are missing; no much larger clone stands one base away. The receptor was isolated from a man aged 18 to 35 who had mild COVID-19 (a few samples of this study predate the infection). The sample titles of this study are shuffled in the database, so cell type and time point are left out; the donor was told from shared clones. The rearranged segments are TRBV15 and TRBJ1-1; the D gene lacks a confident call. The sequenced sample was PBMCs or a T cell subset sorted from them (not recorded which). This receptor carries the CDR3 CATSSTGAGTEAFF. The DNA sequence is as follows: TGTGCCACCAGCAGCACCGGCGCGGGGACTGAAGCTTTCTTT.